This entry is about one TCR beta chain. The data derive from a study of OX40 agonist ivuxolimab in advanced cancers. Trimming left V 5 bases short and J 2 bases short, with 13 bases between. The CDR3 length is 15 residues. Germline V gene sequence: CDR1 MNHNY, CDR2 SVGAGI (reference sequence). The protocol was immunoSEQ multiplex PCR, while the TCRdb copy is restricted to in-frame clones and leaves out a portion. The sample has roughly 64,000 clones; roughly four fifths are singletons. The gene calls are TRBV6-6 and TRBJ1-5, with a possible D match to TRBD1 (5 bases). The sequencing here drew on CD4+ or CD8+ T cells sorted from blood, taken in a trial of the OX40 agonist ivuxolimab. The sequence was obtained from an adult with an advanced solid tumor such as melanoma, head and neck, liver or kidney cancer. The CDR3 DNA reads as TGTGCCAGCAGTAGAACGGGGACGGGCAATCAGCCCCAGCATTTT. The encoded protein is CASSRTGTGNQPQHF.